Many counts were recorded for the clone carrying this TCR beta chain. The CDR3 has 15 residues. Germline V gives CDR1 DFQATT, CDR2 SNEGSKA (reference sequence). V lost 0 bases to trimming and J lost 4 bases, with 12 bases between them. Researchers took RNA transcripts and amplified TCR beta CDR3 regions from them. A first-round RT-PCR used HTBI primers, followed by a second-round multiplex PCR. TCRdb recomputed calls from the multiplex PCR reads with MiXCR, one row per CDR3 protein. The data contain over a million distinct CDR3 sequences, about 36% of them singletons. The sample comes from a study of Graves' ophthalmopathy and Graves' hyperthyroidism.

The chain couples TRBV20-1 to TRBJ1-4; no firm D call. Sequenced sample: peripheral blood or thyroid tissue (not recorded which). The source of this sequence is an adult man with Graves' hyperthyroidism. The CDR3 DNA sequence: TGCAGTGCTAGAGAGGCCAGGCAGATTAATGAAAAACTGTTTTTT. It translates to CSAREARQINEKLFF.